This T cell receptor (beta chain) emerged from a study of T cells in Graves' hyperthyroidism and ophthalmopathy. Study-level points and caveats: Most thyroid clonotypes expanded above 0.001 appeared in blood too. The model predicted ophthalmopathy a median around 6 months before onset. Through a model of 13 V-J features, ophthalmopathy was separated from stable hyperthyroidism.

V was trimmed by 1 base and J by 4 bases, leaving 13 bases between them. In germline, CDR1 is DFQATT, CDR2 SNEGSKA (reference sequence). This CDR3 has 14 amino acids. This clonotype has only a few counts. Its target is not known. Thyroid ultrasound and orbital computed tomography, with clinical symptoms and serum thyroxine and TRAb, informed diagnoses. Researchers took RNA transcripts and amplified the TCR beta CDR3 regions from them. HTBI primers were used for first-round RT-PCR of the TCR CDR3. One entry per CDR3 protein results from TCRdb running MiXCR on the multiplex PCR reads. The sample has around 620,000 distinct CDR3 sequences; approximately 15% are singletons.

The material sequenced was blood. The TCR sequence derives from a woman younger than 35 with Graves' ophthalmopathy. V usage is TRBV20-1 and J usage is TRBJ1-1; D might be TRBD1 (6 bases). The CDR3 loop is CSARVQGWGTEAFF. The CDR3 region has the DNA TGCAGTGCTAGAGTCCAGGGGTGGGGCACTGAAGCTTTCTTT.